Reported below is one T cell receptor (beta chain). The specificity of this receptor is unknown. No per-base quality is available; no much larger clone lies one base away. The cohort included roughly 29 patients with locally advanced or metastatic urothelial carcinoma who were treated at Memorial Sloan Kettering on a trial protocol. Peripheral blood mononuclear cells were collected pretreatment and during treatment, at between 1 and 8 total time points per patient. The Qiagen DNeasy Blood extraction kit was used to purify genomic DNA from total PBMCs and tumor samples. PBMCs were collected pretreatment and during treatment, and were isolated and stored as previously described. The sample originates from a study of PD-L1 blockade in urothelial cancer (dated by TCRdb to about 2017). In terms of the full investigation: Every patient began therapy at some point between 2013 and 2015 and was given atezolizumab 1,200 mg intravenously every 3 weeks. About 85% of the 29 patients were identified as males with urothelial cancer of bladder origin, and a prior smoking history was reported by 18 of 29 patients. An ECOG performance status of 0 or 1 was recorded for the patients, and 0 to 3 prior chemotherapy regimens had been received by the patients. Blood samples were analyzed at 3 weeks after treatment start (second dose) and at 6 weeks after treatment start. Blood samples yielded a median of 141,255 T cells and roughly 83,000 unique TCRs, with median clonality around 0.084. Somatic, immune and clinical correlates of response to PD-L1 blockade with atezolizumab in urothelial cancer were the focus of an exploratory multi-omic analysis. TCR sequencing covered pretreatment tumor samples and matched, serially collected peripheral blood taken before and after atezolizumab treatment. Progression-free survival longer than 6 months counted as durable clinical benefit, and TCR features were additionally tested against both progression-free and overall survival. In the same patients, pretreatment tumors underwent whole exome sequencing and RNA sequencing in addition to TCR sequencing. Eight to ten patients achieved durable clinical benefit and 15 to 20 did not. Pretreatment blood TCR-seq was available for twenty-nine patients, at least one posttreatment blood collection was obtained for 24 patients, and tumor TCR-seq was available for 24 patients.

Study-wide findings and limitations: A pretreatment peripheral blood TCR clonality below the median was linked to improved progression-free and overall survival. Small sample size (n ≈ 29) and many exploratory analyses mean the results are intended to be hypothesis-generating. Among patients with durable benefit, tumor-associated TCR clones showed greater expansion in peripheral blood 3 weeks after treatment started (n ≈ 20, p = 0.022).

Synthetic TCR analog templates were spiked into each PCR to estimate absolute template abundance from read counts. Using the immunoSEQ assay, TCRbeta CDR3 regions were amplified from genomic DNA with bias-controlled V and J gene primers. Sequencing of rearranged TCRbeta segments was performed at approximately 20X coverage. Turning to the authors' computational methods: Sequencing errors were corrected by clustering, and CDR3s were annotated against IMGT so that V, D and J genes could be assigned. Downstream analyses used only productive TCRbeta rearrangements, leaving out any out-of-frame or stop-codon sequences. Clonality was calculated as one minus the Shannon entropy normalized by the log of the number of unique productive sequences. Clones differing between time points or between blood and tumor were identified by Fisher's exact test with Benjamini-Hochberg correction at adjusted p below 0.01. The immuneACCESS repertoire file appears here via TCRdb, limited to in-frame rearrangements. These files lack a portion of the clones; in checked studies, under half of the deficit traces to unresolved V genes, and the cause of the others is not known. The D gene and trimming were derived from the DNA, and the V and J assignments and clone size from that table. The table for this sample lists tens of thousands of clones; around 80% of them were counted only once. About 3.2% of the sample rests with the top ten.

The source of this sequence is a man between 65 and 85 years old with urothelial cancer. Source: PBMCs, taken around atezolizumab (anti-PD-L1) treatment.

The sequenced DNA: TGTGCCAGCAGCGTAGCTACTCGGTCAGGGGGCGGCAATGAGCAGTTCTTC. This gives the protein CASSVATRSGGGNEQFF. The sequence is built from TRBV9 and TRBJ2-1, and 8 junction bases match TRBD1. Counted from cysteine to phenylalanine, this CDR3 has 17 amino acids. Solely the CDR3 DNA is kept, with 51 bases framed from the first base. At the junction V is shortened by 0 bases and J by 6 bases; bases outside the gene matches: 11. Per the germline V gene, SGDLS is the CDR1 and YYNGEE is the CDR2.